This T cell receptor (beta chain) was identified in a study of blood T cells in healthy people across ages. Study at large: Through template switching, about one barcoded beta molecule was captured per two T cells, as measured in model experiments. Broader study findings: It was found that TCR beta diversity correlated strongly with the percentage of naive T cells. In the absence of known donor CMV status, changes in expanded clonotypes were possibly confounded. Naive and antigen-experienced cells were not separated, limiting conclusive comparison.

In regard to this clonotype: Its antigen is as yet unknown.

Sample-barcoded 5' priming and a J-beta primer mix drove a second PCR of roughly 6 to 12 cycles. One entry per CDR3 protein results from TCRdb running MiXCR on the 5' RACE reads. The sample yields about 1.5 million distinct CDR3 sequences, about 42% seen once. Germline CDR1 is KGHSH and CDR2 is LQKENI. CDR3 length: 14 residues. Material: blood. The source of this sequence is a woman under 30 in good health. The chain joins TRBV18 to TRBJ2-4; D uncertain. Judging by the DNA end, TRBJ2-7 fits better; the J call may be wrong. CDR3 region: CASSAGFDTYEQYF. The CDR3 nucleotides are TGTGCCAGCTCAGCCGGATTCGACACCTACGAGCAGTACTTC.